This TCR beta chain comes out of a study of identical twins. Study-wide results and limits: For zero-insertion analyses, partial confounding could come from invariant MAIT and iNKT cells.

Each cDNA held unique molecular identifiers, and template switching gave it a universal primer site. In TCRdb, the 5' RACE reads were re-called with MiXCR into one record per CDR3 protein. The sample shows 350,000 to 450,000 distinct CDR3 sequences, approximately 17% of them seen only once. CDR3 size: 15 residues. Trimming took off 0 bases at V and 3 bases at J, with 9 bases between the two ends. CDR1 is MNHEY, CDR2 SVGAGI, per germline. Donors uniformly comprised healthy Caucasians. On this clonotype: What it binds is unknown.

The chain joins TRBV6-5 to TRBJ1-3; perhaps TRBD1 as D (5 bases). Sequencing was done on a sample of naive T cells sorted from blood. This TCR derives from a man between 50 and 59 years old in good health. CDR3 sequence: CASSYSGTGGNTIYF. Here the CDR3 DNA reads TGTGCCAGCAGTTACTCGGGTACAGGTGGAAACACCATATATTTT.